One sample yielded the 18 T cell receptor beta chains listed below, sequenced in a study of blood T cell repertoires in COVID-19. TCRdb's table, derived via immunoSEQ multiplex PCR, lists solely in-frame clones and lacks some. The sample records over 100,000 clones, about 79% being singletons. The sequencing input was peripheral blood. The source of these receptors is a woman of 80 years or more with active or convalescent COVID-19.

The chain couples TRBV12-3 or TRBV12-4 to TRBJ2-3, with D perhaps matching TRBD1 (5 bases). The ends were cut back, 6 bases at V and 2 bases at J, with 6 bases in the middle. The CDR3 length is 12 residues. CDR3 in DNA: TGTGCCAGCAGAGGGGTCACAGATACGCAGTATTTT. Its protein product is CASRGVTDTQYF.

The chain couples TRBV11-3 to TRBJ2-1; D possibly corresponds to TRBD1 (6 bases). Per the germline V gene, CDR1 is SGHNT and CDR2 is YENEEA. CDR3 size: 17 residues. Trimming removed 3 bases from V and 3 bases from J, with 18 bases in between. CDR3 coding DNA: TGTGCCAGCAGCTTTCGATCGGTGGGGGCTCACTACAATGAGCAGTTCTTC. Protein: CASSFRSVGAHYNEQFF.

V is TRBV9 and J is TRBJ1-5; a weak D match, TRBD1 (5 bases). The CDR3 has 15 amino acids. The V and J ends lost 3 bases and 4 bases respectively, with 14 bases between them. Germline-derived CDR1 and CDR2 are SGDLS and YYNGEE. Written as DNA, the CDR3 is TGTGCCAGCAGCGCCTTCACAGGTAGAAATCAGCCCCAGCATTTT. As protein: CASSAFTGRNQPQHF.

V and J are TRBV19 and TRBJ1-6; D not certain. Looked up from germline, CDR1 is LNHDA and CDR2 is SQIVND (reference sequence). The CDR3 has 14 amino acids. V was cut by 5 bases and J by 4 bases, with 9 bases left in between. CDR3 protein: CASSPEKYNSPLHF. CDR3 in DNA: TGTGCCAGTAGTCCGGAGAAATATAATTCACCCCTCCACTTT.

This clone was counted only a few times. The chain joins TRBV5-5 to TRBJ1-1; 7 bases align to TRBD1. The CDR3 loop spans 14 amino acids. Germline V gene lookup returns CDR1 SGHKS and CDR2 YYEKEE (reference sequence). The trim removed 0 bases at V and 4 bases at J, leaving 3 bases unmatched. The CDR3 loop is CASSLVRGTTEAFF. The CDR3 DNA is TGTGCCAGCAGCTTGGTCAGGGGGACCACTGAAGCTTTCTTT. The full variable domain, rest sourced from reference TRBV5-5 and TRBJ1-1, is DAGVTQSPTHLIKTRGQQVTLRCSPISGHKSVSWYQQVLGQGPQFIFQYYEKEERGRGNFPDRFSARQFPNYSSELNVNALLLGDSALYLCASSLVRGTTEAFFGQGTRLTVV.

DNA of the CDR3: TGCGCCAGCAGCGGGGGACTAGCGGGAGGCTACAATGAGCAGTTCTTC. Its protein product is CASSGGLAGGYNEQFF. The chain carries TRBV5-1 and TRBJ2-1, with 15 bases aligning to TRBD2. The CDR3 runs to 16 residues. Looked up from germline, CDR1 is SGHRS and CDR2 is YFSETQ. With V trimmed by 4 bases and J by 3 bases, 2 bases remained unmatched.

The chain carries TRBV27 and TRBJ1-2; D uncertain. The CDR3 has 15 residues. The germline V gene encodes CDR1 MNHEY and CDR2 SMNVEV (reference sequence). The ends were cut back, 5 bases at V and 1 base at J, with 14 bases in the middle. CDR3 nucleotide sequence: TGTGCCAGCAGTCTAGGCCCAATTTATAACTATGGCTACACCTTC. Translated: CASSLGPIYNYGYTF.

This chain joins TRBV5-1 and TRBJ2-2; 9 nucleotides align to TRBD2. With 0 bases clipped from V and 6 bases from J, the junction kept 6 bases outside the gene matches. CDR1 and CDR2 (germline): SGHRS, YFSETQ. This CDR3 spans 16 amino acids. CDR3 region: CASSLAGSGSAGELFF. CDR3 bases: TGCGCCAGCAGCTTGGCAGGTAGCGGGAGCGCCGGGGAGCTGTTTTTT.

This chain joins TRBV13 and TRBJ2-5; D possibly corresponds to TRBD1 (6 bases). Trimming stripped 5 bases from V and 1 base from J, with 26 bases between. Germline V gene sequence: CDR1 PRHDT, CDR2 FYEKMQ (reference sequence). The CDR3 spans 19 residues. Here the CDR3 DNA reads TGTGCCAGCAGCGCCTCTGAGGACAGTATAAGTAGTGGCCAAGAGACCCAGTACTTC. As protein: CASSASEDSISSGQETQYF.

The sample holds one count of this clone. The chain is built from TRBV7-2 and TRBJ2-3; 8 positions match TRBD2. J gave up 4 bases and V 0 bases, and 6 bases lay outside the gene matches. The germline V gene has CDR1 SGHTA and CDR2 FQGNSA. The CDR3 has 16 residues. The CDR3 region has the DNA TGTGCCAGCAGCTTAGCGCCAGCGGGAGTAGCAGATACGCAGTATTTT. This gives the protein CASSLAPAGVADTQYF.

This clone was counted once. V gene TRBV5-4 combines with J gene TRBJ1-2; D might be TRBD1 (6 bases). CDR1 and CDR2 from the germline V gene are SGHNT and YYREEE (reference sequence). CDR3 length equals 17 residues. The ends were cut back, 3 bases at V and 0 bases at J, with 18 bases in the middle. CDR3 DNA: TGTGCCAGCAGCTCGTGGTTGTGGACAGACGCTAACTATGGCTACACCTTC. Its translation is CASSSWLWTDANYGYTF.

This clone has a handful of counts. The rearrangement joins TRBV27 to TRBJ1-2, with D unresolved. V lost 2 bases and J lost 7, with 11 bases in between. CDR3 size: 13 residues. Germline CDR1 is MNHEY and CDR2 is SMNVEV (reference sequence). In DNA form, the CDR3 reads TGTGCCAGCAGTTTACGTCACGCGGGTGGCTACACCTTC. It encodes CASSLRHAGGYTF.

CDR3 nucleotide sequence: TGTGCCAGCAGTGCCGGGGGACAGGGTAACCAGCCCCAGCATTTT. It codes for CASSAGGQGNQPQHF. This chain uses TRBV6-4 with TRBJ1-5; 9 bases are shared with TRBD1. CDR3 length equals 15 residues. After removal of 4 bases from V and 7 bases from J, the junction contained 8 bases not matched to a gene. Germline V lookup: CDR1 MRHNA, CDR2 SNTAGT.

The genes are TRBV27 and TRBJ1-1; a possible D gene is TRBD1 (5 bases). CDR3 length: 14 amino acids. CDR1 MNHEY and CDR2 SMNVEV come from the germline V gene (reference sequence). V lost 6 bases and J lost 3, with 14 bases in between. CDR3 loop: CASSPPLGHTEAFF. The CDR3, as DNA: TGTGCCAGCAGCCCCCCCTTGGGGCACACTGAAGCTTTCTTT.

The J gene is TRBJ2-7, the V gene TRBV6-6; maybe TRBD2 (5 bases). The CDR3 is 14 amino acids. CDR1 is MNHNY and CDR2 is SVGAGI in the germline V gene (reference sequence). V shed 5 bases and J shed 1 base, with 12 bases lying between them. The CDR3 protein is CASSDSGISYEQYF. DNA for the CDR3: TGTGCCAGCAGTGATTCCGGGATTTCCTACGAGCAGTACTTC.

V usage is TRBV3-1 (or the pseudogene TRBV3-2) and J usage is TRBJ2-2; weak D call: TRBD1 (7 bases). The germline V and J ends were trimmed by 4 bases and 7 bases, with 19 bases remaining between them. The CDR3 length is 16 residues. Germline CDR1 reads LGHDT; CDR2 reads YNNKEL (reference sequence). CDR3 sequence: CASSPRGQGGVGELFF. DNA for the CDR3: TGTGCCAGCAGCCCCCGCGGGCAGGGGGGAGTCGGGGAGCTGTTTTTT.

This clone was picked up one time. The chain combines TRBV5-1 with TRBJ2-5; TRBD2 aligns across 13 bases. The V and J ends lost 3 bases and 4 bases, in that order; junction bases with no gene match: 0. Germline loops: CDR1 SGHRS, CDR2 YFSETQ. CDR3 length: 14 residues. The CDR3 region is CASSWTSGRETQYF. The DNA for the CDR3 is TGCGCCAGCAGCTGGACTAGCGGGAGAGAGACCCAGTACTTC.

This clone appeared a few times. This sequence joins TRBV28 and TRBJ1-6, with a possible D match to TRBD1 (6 bases). This CDR3 is built from 12 residues. V lost 1 base, J lost 15 bases, and 10 bases lay in between. Germline V gene sequence: CDR1 MDHEN, CDR2 SYDVKM. In DNA form, the CDR3 reads TGTGCCAGCAGTTTATTTAGGGGGGGCCTCCACTTT. This sequence encodes CASSLFRGGLHF. The full variable domain, its missing parts supplied by reference TRBV28 and TRBJ1-6, is DVKVTQSSRYLVKRTGEKVFLECVQDMDHENMFWYRQDPGLGLRLIYFSYDVKMKEKGDIPEGYSVSREKKERFSLILESASTNQTSMYLCASSLFRGGLHFGNGTRLTVT.